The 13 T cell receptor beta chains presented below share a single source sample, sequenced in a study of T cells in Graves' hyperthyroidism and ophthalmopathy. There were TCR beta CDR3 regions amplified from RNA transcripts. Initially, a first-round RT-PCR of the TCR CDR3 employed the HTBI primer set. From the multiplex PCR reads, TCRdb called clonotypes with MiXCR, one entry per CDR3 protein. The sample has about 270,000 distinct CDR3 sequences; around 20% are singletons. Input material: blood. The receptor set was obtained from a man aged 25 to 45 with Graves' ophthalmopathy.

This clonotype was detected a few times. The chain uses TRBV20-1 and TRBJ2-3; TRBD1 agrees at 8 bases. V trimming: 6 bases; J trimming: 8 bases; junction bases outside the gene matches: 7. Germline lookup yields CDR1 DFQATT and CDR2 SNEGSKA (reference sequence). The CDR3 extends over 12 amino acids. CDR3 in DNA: TGCAGTGCCCAGGACAGGGAGAGTACGCAGTATTTT. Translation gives CSAQDRESTQYF.

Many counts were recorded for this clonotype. The CDR3 DNA reads as TGTGCCAGCAGGGGACAGACCATGAACACTGAAGCTTTCTTT. Encoded protein: CASRGQTMNTEAFF. The chain recombines TRBV18 with TRBJ1-1; TRBD1 matches 7 bases. V was pared by 8 bases and J by 0 bases, with 6 bases of the junction left unmatched. This CDR3 is 14 amino acids long. Germline CDR1 and CDR2: KGHSH and LQKENI.

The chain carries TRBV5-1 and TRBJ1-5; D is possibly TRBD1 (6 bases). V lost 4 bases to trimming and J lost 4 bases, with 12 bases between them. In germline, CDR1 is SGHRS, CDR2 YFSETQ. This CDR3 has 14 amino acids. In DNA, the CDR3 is TGCGCCAGCAGCCAGGGACAAATTAATCAGCCCCAGCATTTT. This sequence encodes CASSQGQINQPQHF.

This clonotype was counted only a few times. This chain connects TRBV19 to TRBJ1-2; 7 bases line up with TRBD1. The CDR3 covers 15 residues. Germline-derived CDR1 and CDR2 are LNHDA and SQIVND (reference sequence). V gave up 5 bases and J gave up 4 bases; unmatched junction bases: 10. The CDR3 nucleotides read TGTGCCAGTAGTTCAAACAGGGGAACAATCTATGGCTACACCTTC. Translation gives CASSSNRGTIYGYTF.

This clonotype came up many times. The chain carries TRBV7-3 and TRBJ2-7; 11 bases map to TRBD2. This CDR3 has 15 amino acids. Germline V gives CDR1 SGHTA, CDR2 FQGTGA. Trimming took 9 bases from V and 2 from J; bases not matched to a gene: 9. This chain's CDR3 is CASGLAGGKAYEQYF. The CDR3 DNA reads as TGTGCCAGTGGATTAGCGGGAGGGAAGGCCTACGAGCAGTACTTC. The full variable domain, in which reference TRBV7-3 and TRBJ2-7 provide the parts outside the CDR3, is GAGVSQTPSNKVTEKGKYVELRCDPISGHTALYWYRQSLGQGPEFLIYFQGTGAADDSGLPNDRFFAVRPEGSVSTLKIQRTERGDSAVYLCASGLAGGKAYEQYFGPGTRLTVT.

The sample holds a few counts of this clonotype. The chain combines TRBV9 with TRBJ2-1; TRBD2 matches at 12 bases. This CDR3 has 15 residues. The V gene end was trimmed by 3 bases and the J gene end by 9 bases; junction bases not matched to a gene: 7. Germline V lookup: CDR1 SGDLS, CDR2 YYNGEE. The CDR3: CASSETSGSWFEQFF. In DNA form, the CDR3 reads TGTGCCAGCAGCGAGACTAGCGGGAGCTGGTTTGAGCAGTTCTTC.

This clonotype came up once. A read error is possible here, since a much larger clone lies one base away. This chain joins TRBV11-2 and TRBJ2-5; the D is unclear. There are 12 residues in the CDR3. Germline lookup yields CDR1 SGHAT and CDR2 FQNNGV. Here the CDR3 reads CASSLVRETRYF. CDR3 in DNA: TGTGCCAGCAGCTTAGTCAGAGAGACCCGGTACTTC.

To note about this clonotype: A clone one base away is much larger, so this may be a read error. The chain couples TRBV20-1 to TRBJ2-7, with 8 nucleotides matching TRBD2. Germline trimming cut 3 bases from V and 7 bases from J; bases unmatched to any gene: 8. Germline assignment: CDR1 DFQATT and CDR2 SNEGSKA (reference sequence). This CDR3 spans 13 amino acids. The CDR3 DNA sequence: TGCAGTGCTAGGGAAGCGGGAGAACGTGAGCAGTACTTC. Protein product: CSAREAGEREQYF.

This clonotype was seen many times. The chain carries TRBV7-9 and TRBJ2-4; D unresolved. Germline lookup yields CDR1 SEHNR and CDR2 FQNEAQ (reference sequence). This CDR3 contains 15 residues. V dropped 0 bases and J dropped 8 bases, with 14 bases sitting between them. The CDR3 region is CASSLAGGRRDIQYF. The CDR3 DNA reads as TGTGCCAGCAGCTTAGCTGGTGGACGAAGGGACATTCAGTACTTC.

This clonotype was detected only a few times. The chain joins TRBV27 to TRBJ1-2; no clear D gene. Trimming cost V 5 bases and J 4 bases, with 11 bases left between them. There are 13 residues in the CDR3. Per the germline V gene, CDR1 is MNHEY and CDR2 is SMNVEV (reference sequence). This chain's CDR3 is CASSAGRIYGYTF. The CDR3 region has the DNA TGTGCCAGCAGTGCCGGACGGATCTATGGCTACACCTTC.

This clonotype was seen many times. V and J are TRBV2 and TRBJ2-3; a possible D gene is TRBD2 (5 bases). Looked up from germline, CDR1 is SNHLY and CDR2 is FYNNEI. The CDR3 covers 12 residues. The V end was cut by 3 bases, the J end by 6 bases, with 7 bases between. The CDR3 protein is CASSDSGDTQYF. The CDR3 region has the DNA TGTGCCAGCAGTGATTCGGGGGATACGCAGTATTTT.

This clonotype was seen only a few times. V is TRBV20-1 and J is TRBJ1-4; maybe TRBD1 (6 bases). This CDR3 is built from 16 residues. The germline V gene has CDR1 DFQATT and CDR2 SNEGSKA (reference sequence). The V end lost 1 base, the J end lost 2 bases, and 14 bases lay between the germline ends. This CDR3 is CSARGPQGSTNEKLFF. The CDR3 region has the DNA TGCAGTGCTAGAGGCCCGCAGGGGAGTACTAATGAAAAACTGTTTTTT.

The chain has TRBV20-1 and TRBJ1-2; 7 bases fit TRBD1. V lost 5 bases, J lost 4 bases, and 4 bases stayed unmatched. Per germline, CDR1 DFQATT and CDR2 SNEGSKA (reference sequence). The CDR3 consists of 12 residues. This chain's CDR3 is CSASDRTYGYTF. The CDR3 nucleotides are TGCAGTGCTTCGGACAGGACCTATGGCTACACCTTC.